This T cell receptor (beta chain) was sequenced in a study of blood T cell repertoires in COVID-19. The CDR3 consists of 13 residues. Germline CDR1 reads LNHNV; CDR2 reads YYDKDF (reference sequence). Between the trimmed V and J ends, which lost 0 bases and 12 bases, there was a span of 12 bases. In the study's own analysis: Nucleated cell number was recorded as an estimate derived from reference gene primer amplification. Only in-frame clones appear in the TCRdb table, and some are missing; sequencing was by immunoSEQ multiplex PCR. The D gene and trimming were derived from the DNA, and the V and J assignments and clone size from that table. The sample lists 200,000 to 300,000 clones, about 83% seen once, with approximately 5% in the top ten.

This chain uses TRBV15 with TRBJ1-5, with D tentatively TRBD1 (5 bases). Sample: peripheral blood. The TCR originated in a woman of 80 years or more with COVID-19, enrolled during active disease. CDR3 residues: CATSRDLNRHQHF. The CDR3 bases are TGTGCCACCAGCAGAGATCTGAACAGGCACCAGCATTTT.